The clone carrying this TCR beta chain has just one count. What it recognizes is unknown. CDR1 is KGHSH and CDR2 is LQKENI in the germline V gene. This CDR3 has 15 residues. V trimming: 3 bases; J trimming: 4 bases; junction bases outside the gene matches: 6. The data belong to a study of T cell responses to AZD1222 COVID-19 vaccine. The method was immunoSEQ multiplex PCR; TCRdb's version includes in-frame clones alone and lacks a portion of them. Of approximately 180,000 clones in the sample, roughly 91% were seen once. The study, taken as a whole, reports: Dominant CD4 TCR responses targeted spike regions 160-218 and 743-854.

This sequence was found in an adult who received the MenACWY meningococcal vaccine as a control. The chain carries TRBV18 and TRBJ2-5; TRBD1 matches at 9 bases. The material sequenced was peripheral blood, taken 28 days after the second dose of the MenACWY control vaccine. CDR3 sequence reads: CASSPTQGAGETQYF. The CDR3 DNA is TGTGCCAGCTCACCGACACAGGGGGCCGGAGAGACCCAGTACTTC.